Listed here are 27 T cell receptor beta chains from one sample, sequenced in a study of beta chain features in type 1 diabetes. Isolated RNA was reverse transcribed in full, so expressed TCRB transcripts were sequenced. The method was immunoSEQ multiplex PCR; TCRdb's version includes in-frame clones alone and lacks a portion of them. Of roughly 180,000 clones in the sample, around 7.8% were seen once. Study findings and constraints: Type 1 diabetes patients had TCRB CDR3s that were shorter (moderately but significantly so) in all four CD4+ subsets.

The antigens for these receptors are not known. The sample was central memory CD4+ T cells from blood. These receptor sequences come from a woman aged 40 to 49 with type 1 diabetes.

This clone was seen a few times. CDR3 residues: CASSSRDSHQETQYF. The CDR3 DNA sequence: TGTGCCAGCAGTTCCCGGGACAGCCACCAAGAGACCCAGTACTTC. The chain uses TRBV28 and TRBJ2-5, with TRBD1 identical over 7 bases. This CDR3 spans 15 amino acids. CDR1 is MDHEN and CDR2 is SYDVKM in the germline V gene. V dropped 4 bases and J dropped 0; count of bases not matched to a gene: 5.

The CDR3 bases are TGTGCCAGCAGTAAAGGGGGCTCCTACAATGAGCAGTTCTTC. It translates to CASSKGGSYNEQFF. The chain has TRBV7-3 and TRBJ2-1, with TRBD1 as a possible D gene (6 bases). Between the trimmed V and J ends, which lost 6 bases and 0 bases, there was a span of 9 bases. This CDR3 is built from 14 residues. Per germline, CDR1 SGHTA and CDR2 FQGTGA.

The genes are TRBV20-1 and TRBJ2-5; TRBD1 might be the D (6 bases). Trimming cost V 5 bases and J 5 bases, with 9 bases left between them. This CDR3 contains 11 residues. CDR1 is DFQATT and CDR2 is SNEGSKA in the germline V gene (reference sequence). This CDR3 is CSAERGETQYF. The DNA of the CDR3 is TGCAGTGCTGAGAGGGGGGAGACCCAGTACTTC.

The chain combines TRBV6-5 with TRBJ1-5, with 7 bases identical to TRBD1. V gave up 0 bases and J gave up 10 bases; unmatched junction bases: 9. The CDR3 sequence is 15 residues long. Germline loops: CDR1 MNHEY, CDR2 SVGAGI. The CDR3 is CASSYSKGGWGPQHF. In DNA, the CDR3 is TGTGCCAGCAGTTACTCGAAAGGGGGCTGGGGACCCCAGCATTTT.

This clone was observed a handful of times. V is TRBV6-5 and J is TRBJ1-2; tentative D call: TRBD1 (5 bases). Germline CDR1 reads MNHEY; CDR2 reads SVGAGI. The CDR3 has 12 residues. V lost 11 bases to trimming and J lost 6 bases, with 16 bases between them. CDR3 DNA sequence: TGTGCCGCCCGGGGGGACTCCAATGGCTACACCTTC. Translation: CAARGDSNGYTF.

The V gene is TRBV5-1, the J gene TRBJ1-1, with TRBD1 identical over 8 bases. The CDR3 contains 13 residues. Per germline, CDR1 SGHRS and CDR2 YFSETQ. V gave up 4 bases and J gave up 1 base; unmatched junction bases: 0. The CDR3 region has the DNA TGCGCCAGCAGCGACAGGGGGAACACTGAAGCTTTCTTT. Translation gives CASSDRGNTEAFF.

This clone was recorded at least ten times. This chain uses TRBV19 with TRBJ2-5, with 10 positions matching TRBD2. Per germline, CDR1 LNHDA and CDR2 SQIVND (reference sequence). CDR3 size: 15 residues. The junction had 5 bases not matched to a gene; V was cut back by 5 bases and J by 2 bases. In DNA form, the CDR3 reads TGTGCCAGTAGTTGGACTAGCGGAAGGCAAGAGACCCAGTACTTC. Translated, it gives CASSWTSGRQETQYF.

This clone was seen a handful of times. The rearrangement uses TRBV19 and TRBJ1-1; D call uncertain. V was clipped by 6 bases and J by 3 bases, with 14 bases between them. CDR1 is LNHDA, CDR2 SQIVND, per germline (reference sequence). The CDR3 contains 14 residues. CDR3 region: CASSRYGLDTEAFF. CDR3 DNA: TGTGCCAGTAGCCGATATGGACTCGACACTGAAGCTTTCTTT.

This chain connects TRBV7-3 to TRBJ2-1; D gene unclear. V was shortened by 5 bases and J by 0 bases, with 11 bases between the two germline ends. The CDR3 runs 15 residues. CDR1 is SGHTA and CDR2 is FQGTGA in the germline V gene. CDR3 DNA sequence: TGTGCCAGCAGCCCGACTGTGAGCTCCTACAATGAGCAGTTCTTC. It is translated as CASSPTVSSYNEQFF.

This clone has only a few counts. This chain uses TRBV5-4 with TRBJ2-7; no clear D. This CDR3 contains 13 residues. CDR1 and CDR2 from the germline V gene are SGHNT and YYREEE (reference sequence). The germline V and J ends were trimmed by 1 base and 1 base, with 6 bases remaining between them. In DNA, the CDR3 is TGTGCCAGCAGCTTGATCGGTTCCTACGAGCAGTACTTC. It is translated as CASSLIGSYEQYF.

This clone showed up just a few times. The chain links TRBV28 to TRBJ1-6, with D unclear. From germline, CDR1 is MDHEN and CDR2 SYDVKM. Trimming shortened V by 5 bases and J by 5 bases, and 10 bases separated the two germline ends. The CDR3 runs 14 residues. This CDR3 reads CASSSGGDNSPLHF. The CDR3 nucleotides are TGTGCCAGCAGTAGCGGCGGCGATAATTCACCCCTCCACTTT.

This clone was seen more than once but under ten times. This chain joins TRBV7-2 and TRBJ1-2; 12 bases line up with TRBD1. CDR3 length: 15 residues. The V segment lost 5 bases and the J segment 5 bases; nucleotides outside the gene matches: 6. Germline V lookup: CDR1 SGHTA, CDR2 FQGNSA. For the CDR3, the DNA is TGTGCCAGCAGCGCGGGACAGGGGGCGCGGTATGGCTACACCTTC. Its translation is CASSAGQGARYGYTF.

This clone was counted a few times. V gene TRBV4-3 combines with J gene TRBJ2-5; 9 bases match TRBD2. Looked up from germline, CDR1 is LGHNA and CDR2 is YSLEER. Trimming cost V 8 bases and J 5 bases; bases outside gene matches: 6. There are 13 residues in the CDR3. The CDR3 loop reads CASSAGGMETQYF. DNA of the CDR3: TGCGCCAGCTCAGCGGGAGGAATGGAGACCCAGTACTTC.

This clone occurred a few times. The chain recombines TRBV7-2 with TRBJ2-7, with 9 bases that match TRBD2. This CDR3 is built from 15 residues. The germline gives CDR1 SGHTA, CDR2 FQGNSA. Unmatched junction bases numbered 5, after V lost 3 bases and J lost 2 bases. In DNA, the CDR3 is TGTGCCAGCAGCTTCGGCGGGGGGGCTACCTACGAGCAGTACTTC. This encodes CASSFGGGATYEQYF.

The chain is built from TRBV4-3 and TRBJ1-2; TRBD1 aligns across 7 bases. V was pared by 1 base and J by 2 bases, with 4 bases of the junction left unmatched. The CDR3 extends over 15 amino acids. Germline V gives CDR1 LGHNA, CDR2 YSLEER. The CDR3 region has the DNA TGCGCCAGCAGCCAAGGAGGGGGCAGAAACTATGGCTACACCTTC. The encoded protein is CASSQGGGRNYGYTF.

This clone was seen many times. This rearrangement joins TRBV7-3 to TRBJ2-1; unclear D gene. The CDR3 has 13 amino acids. Trimming took 5 bases from V and 8 from J, leaving 13 bases between them. Germline V gene sequence: CDR1 SGHTA, CDR2 FQGTGA. The CDR3 region is CASSPSGGDEQFF. The CDR3, as DNA: TGTGCCAGCAGCCCATCCGGCGGTGATGAGCAGTTCTTC. Variable domain in full (rest from reference TRBV7-3 and TRBJ2-1): GAGVSQTPSNKVTEKGKYVELRCDPISGHTALYWYRQSLGQGPEFLIYFQGTGAADDSGLPNDRFFAVRPEGSVSTLKIQRTERGDSAVYLCASSPSGGDEQFFGPGTRLTVL.

This clone was picked up a small number of times. V usage is TRBV18 and J usage is TRBJ1-1; D is unresolved. The germline V and J ends were trimmed by 0 bases and 2 bases, with 7 bases remaining between them. Germline-derived CDR1 and CDR2 are KGHSH and LQKENI. This CDR3 region has 14 residues. CDR3 sequence: CASSPPATNTEAFF. The CDR3 DNA is TGTGCCAGCTCACCACCGGCCACAAACACTGAAGCTTTCTTT. Full variable domain (missing parts from reference TRBV18 and TRBJ1-1): NAGVMQNPRHLVRRRGQEARLRCSPMKGHSHVYWYRQLPEEGLKFMVYLQKENIIDESGMPKERFSAEFPKEGPSILRIQQVVRGDSAAYFCASSPPATNTEAFFGQGTRLTVV.

This clone has only a few counts. The V call is TRBV7-9, the J call TRBJ2-7, with TRBD1 as a possible D gene (5 bases). CDR1 SEHNR and CDR2 FQNEAQ come from the germline V gene (reference sequence). The V and J ends lost 5 bases and 2 bases respectively, with 7 bases between them. This CDR3 region has 12 residues. This CDR3 reads CASSPGTYEQYF. The CDR3 DNA is TGTGCCAGCAGCCCAGGGACCTACGAGCAGTACTTC. Combining the CDR3 with reference TRBV7-9 and TRBJ2-7 gives the whole variable domain DTGVSQNPRHKITKRGQNVTFRCDPISEHNRLYWYRQTLGQGPEFLTYFQNEAQLEKSRLLSDRFSAERPKGSFSTLEIQRTEQGDSAMYLCASSPGTYEQYFGPGTRLTVT.

The sample holds a few counts of this clone. CDR3 DNA sequence: TGTGCCAGCAGCTCCCCCAGCGACAGCTCCTACAATGAGCAGTTCTTC. As protein: CASSSPSDSSYNEQFF. This sequence joins TRBV5-4 and TRBJ2-1; D may be TRBD1 (5 bases). CDR1 SGHNT and CDR2 YYREEE come from the germline V gene (reference sequence). This CDR3 is 16 amino acids long. Trimming took off 3 bases at V and 0 bases at J, with 13 bases between the two ends.

The rearrangement links TRBV30 to TRBJ2-1; 7 bases match TRBD2. V was pared by 3 bases and J by 12 bases, with 11 bases of the junction left unmatched. There are 13 residues in the CDR3. Germline V gene lookup returns CDR1 GTSNPN and CDR2 SVGIG (reference sequence). The CDR3 DNA sequence: TGTGCCTGGAGCCGTAACGGACTAGTTGGGCAGTTCTTC. Its protein product is CAWSRNGLVGQFF.

This clone came up many times. This chain connects TRBV10-3 to TRBJ2-2; perhaps TRBD1 as D (5 bases). Trimming shortened V by 6 bases and J by 5 bases, and 10 bases separated the two germline ends. The CDR3 length is 13 residues. Per germline, CDR1 ENHRY and CDR2 SYGVKD. CDR3 protein: CAIRPGRTGELFF. The CDR3 nucleotides read TGTGCCATCAGGCCAGGGCGTACCGGGGAGCTGTTTTTT.

The rearrangement links TRBV4-1 to TRBJ2-3, with D possibly being TRBD1 (6 bases). Germline CDR1 reads MGHRA; CDR2 reads YSYEKL. V was cut by 2 bases and J by 2 bases, with 20 bases left in between. The CDR3 consists of 18 residues. CDR3 in DNA: TGCGCCAGCAGCCAACAAACTCTTTCGACAGGATTCACAGATACGCAGTATTTT. Translating it yields CASSQQTLSTGFTDTQYF.

V gene TRBV9 combines with J gene TRBJ1-4, with 7 bases that match TRBD1. The CDR3 loop spans 16 amino acids. J gave up 8 bases and V 4 bases, and 14 bases lay outside the gene matches. Per the germline V gene, CDR1 is SGDLS and CDR2 is YYNGEE. The CDR3 region is CASSSRSGGEEEKLFF. The DNA for the CDR3 is TGTGCCAGCAGCTCTCGTTCAGGGGGAGAGGAAGAAAAACTGTTTTTT.

V gene TRBV5-1 combines with J gene TRBJ2-2, with 7 bases fitting TRBD1. The V and J ends lost 9 bases and 0 bases, in that order; junction bases with no gene match: 5. CDR3 length equals 14 residues. CDR1 SGHRS and CDR2 YFSETQ come from the germline V gene. The CDR3 nucleotides are TGCGCCACTACCGGGACAGCGAACACCGGGGAGCTGTTTTTT. It codes for CATTGTANTGELFF.

The V and J genes are TRBV15 and TRBJ2-3; D might be TRBD2 (7 bases). CDR1 and CDR2 (germline): LNHNV, YYDKDF (reference sequence). The CDR3 spans 15 residues. The V gene lost 7 bases and the J gene lost 1 base, with 15 bases spanning the gap. The CDR3 loop is CATNPGGLGTDTQYF. For the CDR3, the DNA is TGTGCCACCAACCCCGGGGGGCTTGGCACAGATACGCAGTATTTT.

The chain combines TRBV2 with TRBJ1-5; tentative D call: TRBD1 (5 bases). The CDR3 extends over 15 amino acids. Per the germline V gene, CDR1 is SNHLY and CDR2 is FYNNEI. V was shortened by 0 bases and J by 6 bases, with 12 bases between the two germline ends. As DNA, the CDR3 is TGTGCCAGCAGTGAAGCAGGGGCGCCCGGTCAGCCCCAGCATTTT. Protein product: CASSEAGAPGQPQHF.

The chain has TRBV5-1 and TRBJ2-2, with D possibly being TRBD2 (6 bases). Germline values: CDR1 SGHRS, CDR2 YFSETQ. This CDR3 is 17 amino acids long. Trimming cost V 3 bases and J 1 base, with 16 bases left between them. CDR3 nucleotides: TGCGCCAGCAGCTCGGGAGAGGGTCGCCGGAACACCGGGGAGCTGTTTTTT. This encodes CASSSGEGRRNTGELFF.